The source of this T cell receptor (beta chain) is a study of cytomegalovirus exposure and HLA in healthy donors. Overall study results and limits: After further analysis at a later stage, roughly 16,000 TCR beta sequences were associated with HLA alleles at 0.05 false discovery rate. Relative to the roughly 690-donor mean, N-insertions were reportedly fewer in an Asian-associated ancestry cluster in a later analysis. A list of approximately 150 TCR beta chains associated with cytomegalovirus was given.

Of note for this clone: The antigen is undetermined.

60 Vbeta and 13 Jbeta primers were used in PCR. Assay used: immunoSEQ multiplex PCR; TCRdb lists only in-frame clones, some missing. The sample records about 180,000 clones, approximately 80% being singletons. Germline values: CDR1 MNHNS, CDR2 SASEGT. The V gene lost 7 bases and the J gene lost 8 bases, with 11 bases spanning the gap. The CDR3 is made up of 12 amino acids. Sequencing input: PBMCs. This receptor was obtained from a male donor in good health and CMV-seronegative. The chain is built from TRBV6-1 and TRBJ2-2, with D maybe TRBD1 (5 bases). CDR3 sequence: CASMDKPGELFF. Here the CDR3 DNA reads TGTGCCAGCATGGACAAGCCTGGGGAGCTGTTTTTT.